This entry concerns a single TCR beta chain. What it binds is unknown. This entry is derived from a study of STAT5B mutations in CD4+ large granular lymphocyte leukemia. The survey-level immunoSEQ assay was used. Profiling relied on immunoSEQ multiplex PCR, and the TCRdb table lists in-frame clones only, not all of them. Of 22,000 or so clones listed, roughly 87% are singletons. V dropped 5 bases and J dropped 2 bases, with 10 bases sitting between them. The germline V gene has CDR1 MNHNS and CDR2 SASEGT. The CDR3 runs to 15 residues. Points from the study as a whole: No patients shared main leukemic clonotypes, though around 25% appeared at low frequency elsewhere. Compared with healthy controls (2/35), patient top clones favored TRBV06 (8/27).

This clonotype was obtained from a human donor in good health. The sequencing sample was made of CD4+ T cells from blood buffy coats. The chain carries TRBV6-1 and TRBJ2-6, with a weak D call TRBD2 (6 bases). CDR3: CASSPRGTGANVLTF. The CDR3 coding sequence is TGTGCCAGCAGTCCCCGGGGGACTGGGGCCAACGTCCTGACTTTC.